The 17 T cell receptor beta chains reported below all come from one sample, sequenced in a study of T-cell memory formation after mild COVID-19. TCRdb processed the 5' RACE reads anew with MiXCR; each CDR3 protein has one entry. The sample holds approximately 570,000 distinct CDR3 sequences, over 15% seen once. Material for sequencing was PBMCs or a T cell subset sorted from them (not recorded which). Every receptor here comes from an adult woman who had mild COVID-19 (a few samples of this study predate the infection). Cell type and time point are not known.

This clonotype was seen only a few times. The chain employs TRBV12-3 or TRBV12-4 and TRBJ2-3; the D gene is possibly TRBD2 (6 bases). This CDR3 comprises 14 residues. The V and J ends lost 6 bases and 7 bases respectively, with 17 bases between them. The CDR3 DNA sequence: TGTGCCAGCAGGTACGGGAGACAAGGAAATACGCAGTATTTT. Translation: CASRYGRQGNTQYF.

This clonotype came up a few times. The rearrangement links TRBV7-2 to TRBJ2-3, with TRBD2 identical over 12 bases. Per the germline V gene, CDR1 is SGHTA and CDR2 is FQGNSA. Trimming took 1 base from V and 6 from J; bases not matched to a gene: 11. The CDR3 runs 18 residues. For the CDR3, the DNA is TGTGCCAGCAGCTTAGGGTGGCTAGCGGGAGGGCCAGGGGATACGCAGTATTTT. Its translation: CASSLGWLAGGPGDTQYF.

The table lists this clonotype with a few counts. The CDR3 nucleotides read TGTGCCAGCAATCAGGGTTTGGATAATTCACCCCTCCACTTT. This encodes CASNQGLDNSPLHF. This chain joins TRBV2 and TRBJ1-6, with a possible D match to TRBD1 (5 bases). Germline CDR1 is SNHLY and CDR2 is FYNNEI. The V and J ends lost 7 bases and 5 bases respectively, with 12 bases between them. The CDR3 extends over 14 amino acids.

The chain combines TRBV4-3 with TRBJ1-1; D is uncertain. Germline V lookup: CDR1 LGHNA, CDR2 YSLEER. The CDR3 has 17 residues. The V end lost 0 bases, the J end lost 1 base, and 15 bases lay between the germline ends. CDR3 nucleotides: TGCGCCAGCAGCCAAGACAAAGAACCCGGAGGGAACACTGAAGCTTTCTTT. It specifies CASSQDKEPGGNTEAFF.

The J gene is TRBJ1-6, the V gene TRBV9, with a weak D call TRBD1 (6 bases). The V end lost 0 bases, the J end lost 9 bases, and 10 bases lay between the germline ends. Germline CDR1 reads SGDLS; CDR2 reads YYNGEE. The CDR3 consists of 14 residues. This CDR3 is CASSVDDRFSPLHF. As DNA, the CDR3 is TGTGCCAGCAGCGTAGATGACAGGTTTTCACCCCTCCACTTT.

The chain uses TRBV25-1 and TRBJ1-2; weak D call: TRBD1 (5 bases). The germline V and J ends were trimmed by 3 bases and 7 bases, with 6 bases remaining between them. Per germline, CDR1 MGHDK and CDR2 SYGVNS. This CDR3 comprises 11 residues. In DNA form, the CDR3 reads TGTGCCAGCAGTGAGGGGCTTGGCTACACCTTC. Encoded protein: CASSEGLGYTF.

The chain uses TRBV5-1 and TRBJ1-1, with 9 positions matching TRBD1. The ends lost 0 bases at V and 3 bases at J; junction bases unmatched: 9. Germline V CDR1 and CDR2: SGHRS, YFSETQ. The CDR3 consists of 17 residues. The CDR3 nucleotides read TGCGCCAGCAGCTTGGGACAGGGGGTTCGTGGGCACACTGAAGCTTTCTTT. It encodes CASSLGQGVRGHTEAFF.

The chain has TRBV5-5 and TRBJ2-5, with TRBD1 as a possible D gene (5 bases). V lost 0 bases and J 2 bases, leaving 11 bases between the germline ends. From germline, CDR1 is SGHKS and CDR2 YYEKEE (reference sequence). This CDR3 region has 15 residues. CDR3 region: CASSLEGVGQETQYF. The DNA of the CDR3 is TGTGCCAGCAGCTTGGAAGGGGTAGGACAAGAGACCCAGTACTTC.

The sample holds a few counts of this clonotype. The J gene is TRBJ2-7, the V gene TRBV7-2; a possible D gene is TRBD1 (5 bases). Germline lookup yields CDR1 SGHTA and CDR2 FQGNSA. The CDR3 spans 12 residues. Trimming left V 5 bases short and J 5 bases short, with 10 bases between. The CDR3 loop is CASSPDTNEQYF. CDR3 coding DNA: TGTGCCAGCAGCCCGGACACCAACGAGCAGTACTTC.

This clonotype came up many times. V usage is TRBV3-1 and J usage is TRBJ2-5, with 11 bases matching TRBD2. CDR1 and CDR2 from the germline V gene are LGHDT and YNNKEL (reference sequence). The CDR3 has 15 residues. V shed 4 bases, J shed 4 bases, and the junction held 5 bases outside the gene matches. The CDR3: CASSLTTSGGETQYF. CDR3 nucleotides: TGTGCCAGCAGCCTCACCACTAGCGGGGGAGAGACCCAGTACTTC.

The chain employs TRBV10-3 and TRBJ1-2, with 7 bases aligning to TRBD1. The CDR3 sequence is 13 residues long. Germline loops: CDR1 ENHRY, CDR2 SYGVKD. J gave up 2 bases and V 4 bases, and 1 base lay outside the gene matches. In DNA, the CDR3 is TGTGCCATCAGTGTGACAGGGAACTATGGCTACACCTTC. This sequence encodes CAISVTGNYGYTF.

This clonotype appeared a few times. The chain couples TRBV7-9 to TRBJ2-3; TRBD1 might be the D (5 bases). The germline V gene has CDR1 SEHNR and CDR2 FQNEAQ (reference sequence). The CDR3 sequence is 16 residues long. V was clipped by 5 bases and J by 0 bases, with 15 bases between them. DNA of the CDR3: TGTGCCAGCAGCCCAACCTCGACAGTTAGCACAGATACGCAGTATTTT. Residues: CASSPTSTVSTDTQYF.

The rearrangement links TRBV5-6 to TRBJ1-2; 9 positions match TRBD1. V gave up 4 bases and J gave up 4 bases; unmatched junction bases: 5. The CDR3 is made up of 14 amino acids. Germline-derived CDR1 and CDR2 are SGHDT and YYEEEE. The DNA for the CDR3 is TGTGCCAGCAGCCCGGGACAGGGAGTCTATGGCTACACCTTC. Translated, it gives CASSPGQGVYGYTF.

A few counts support this clonotype. The rearrangement links TRBV12-3 or TRBV12-4 to TRBJ2-7; 7 positions match TRBD2. The junction had 12 bases not matched to a gene; V was cut back by 8 bases and J by 2 bases. The CDR3 spans 15 residues. The CDR3: CASAMGGGTPYEQYF. The DNA for the CDR3 is TGTGCCAGCGCCATGGGCGGGGGAACCCCCTACGAGCAGTACTTC.

The chain couples TRBV30 to TRBJ1-2; D gene uncertain. This CDR3 comprises 13 residues. The V gene lost 5 bases and the J gene lost 8 bases, with 18 bases spanning the gap. Per the germline V gene, CDR1 is GTSNPN and CDR2 is SVGIG (reference sequence). This CDR3 is CAWSENGFWGYTF. CDR3 DNA: TGTGCCTGGTCGGAGAATGGGTTTTGGGGCTACACCTTC. The whole variable domain, filled in from reference TRBV30 and TRBJ1-2, reads SQTIHQWPATLVQPVGSPLSLECTVEGTSNPNLYWYRQAAGRGLQLLFYSVGIGQISSEVPQNLSASRPQDRQFILSSKKLLLSDSGFYLCAWSENGFWGYTFGSGTRLTVV.

The chain combines TRBV18 with TRBJ1-2, with 7 bases fitting TRBD1. The V and J ends lost 3 bases and 3 bases, in that order; junction bases with no gene match: 4. Germline V CDR1 and CDR2: KGHSH, LQKENI. CDR3 size: 14 residues. The CDR3 bases are TGTGCCAGCTCACCCAACACAGGGGACTATGGCTACACCTTC. Residues: CASSPNTGDYGYTF.

This sequence joins TRBV18 and TRBJ1-1; the D gene is possibly TRBD1 (6 bases). The length of the CDR3 is 15 residues. V was pared by 4 bases and J by 1 base, with 13 bases between. In germline, CDR1 is KGHSH, CDR2 LQKENI. The CDR3 spells CASSQNAGENTEAFF. CDR3 in DNA: TGTGCCAGCTCACAAAACGCAGGGGAGAACACTGAAGCTTTCTTT. The full variable domain, its missing parts supplied by reference TRBV18 and TRBJ1-1, is NAGVMQNPRHLVRRRGQEARLRCSPMKGHSHVYWYRQLPEEGLKFMVYLQKENIIDESGMPKERFSAEFPKEGPSILRIQQVVRGDSAAYFCASSQNAGENTEAFFGQGTRLTVV.